These 4 T cell receptor beta chains originate from one sample sequenced in a study of early T cells in non-severe SARS-CoV-2 infection. TCRdb ran MiXCR on the 5' RACE reads and lists one entry per CDR3 protein. In the table there are 85,000 to 90,000 distinct CDR3 sequences, roughly an eighth of which are singletons. Sequencing was carried out using whole blood. The origin of the receptors is an adult who was a healthcare worker with PCR-confirmed SARS-CoV-2 infection or an uninfected control (not recorded which).

This chain joins TRBV7-2 and TRBJ2-3, with 9 nucleotides matching TRBD1. CDR1 is SGHTA, CDR2 FQGNSA, per germline. Trimming at V came to 3 bases and at J to 5 bases, leaving 3 bases not matched to a gene. CDR3 size: 14 residues. The CDR3 sequence is CASSLTGGIDTQYF. CDR3 bases: TGTGCCAGCAGCTTGACAGGGGGTATAGATACGCAGTATTTT.

The chain uses TRBV3-2 and TRBJ1-2; the tabulated D call, TRBD1, remains unverified against the DNA. TRBV3-2 is assigned pseudogene status. The CDR3 is made up of 18 amino acids. The CDR3 DNA reads as TGTGCCAGCAGCCAAGAGCGAAATGCCTGGACAAGCTCCCTTGGCTACACCTTC. Its protein is CASSQERNAWTSSLGYTF.

This clonotype has more than one count but fewer than ten. The CDR3 loop is CASSPNEETQYF. CDR3 nucleotides: TGTGCCAGCAGCCCTAACGAAGAGACCCAGTACTTC. V gene TRBV12-3 or TRBV12-4 combines with J gene TRBJ2-5, with D hard to call. There are 12 residues in the CDR3. V was shortened by 6 bases and J by 3 bases, with 8 bases between the two germline ends.

This clonotype has only a few counts. The rearrangement links TRBV18 to TRBJ1-3; D is ambiguous. The CDR3 totals 16 residues. CDR1 and CDR2 from the germline V gene are KGHSH and LQKENI. V was shortened by 3 bases and J by 1 base, with 13 bases between the two germline ends. The CDR3 is CASSPTRVQSGNTIYF. The CDR3 coding sequence is TGTGCCAGCTCACCGACGCGGGTACAGTCTGGAAACACCATATATTTT. The full variable domain, with the rest looked up from reference TRBV18 and TRBJ1-3, is NAGVMQNPRHLVRRRGQEARLRCSPMKGHSHVYWYRQLPEEGLKFMVYLQKENIIDESGMPKERFSAEFPKEGPSILRIQQVVRGDSAAYFCASSPTRVQSGNTIYFGEGSWLTVV.